The 10 T cell receptor beta chains presented below share a single source sample, sequenced in a study of tumor-infiltrating lymphocytes in glioblastoma multiforme. Multiple V-beta primers and a C-beta primer amplified TCRB from RNA. One entry per CDR3 protein results from TCRdb running MiXCR on the multiplex PCR reads. This sample yields 20,000 or so distinct CDR3 sequences, of which approximately 70% are seen a single time; 18% belongs to the top ten. Sequenced sample: peripheral blood. Receptor source: a male donor with glioblastoma.

On this clonotype: One end of the junction varies from germline; a read error may be responsible. Here the CDR3 reads CASSQVRAAGELVF. CDR3 bases: TGCGCCAGCAGCCAAGTTAGGGCGGCCGGGGAGTTGGTTTTT. The chain combines TRBV4-1 with TRBJ2-2, with D tentatively TRBD2 (5 bases). The germline CDR1 and CDR2 sequences are MGHRA and YSYEKL. This CDR3 is built from 14 residues.

Ten or more counts support this clonotype. This chain uses TRBV7-8 with TRBJ2-1; D gene uncertain. CDR1 is SGHVS and CDR2 is FQNEAQ in the germline V gene. V gave up 5 bases and J gave up 6 bases, with 11 bases separating them. The CDR3 contains 13 residues. The CDR3 protein is CASSPSKSNEQFF. CDR3 coding DNA: TGTGCCAGCAGCCCGAGTAAGAGCAATGAGCAGTTCTTC.

This clonotype was detected many times. The J gene is TRBJ2-2, the V gene TRBV28; 7 bases are shared with TRBD1. Trimming took 5 bases from V and 2 from J; bases not matched to a gene: 11. The CDR3 is 17 residues long. From germline, CDR1 is MDHEN and CDR2 SYDVKM. Here the CDR3 reads CASSPTTGTYNTGELFF. For the CDR3, the DNA is TGTGCCAGCAGTCCCACGACAGGGACGTACAACACCGGGGAGCTGTTTTTT.

This chain uses TRBV20-1 with TRBJ2-3, with unresolved D. The CDR3 runs to 13 residues. The germline V and J ends were trimmed by 0 bases and 6 bases, with 10 bases remaining between them. The germline gives CDR1 DFQATT, CDR2 SNEGSKA (reference sequence). For the CDR3, the DNA is TGCAGTGCTAGAGATTTGATGCCTGATACGCAGTATTTT. Its protein product is CSARDLMPDTQYF.

There are many counts of this clonotype. The rearrangement uses TRBV5-1 and TRBJ2-7; 12 bases agree with TRBD2. The CDR3 loop spans 15 amino acids. V shed 3 bases, J shed 6 bases, and the junction held 7 bases outside the gene matches. Germline lookup yields CDR1 SGHRS and CDR2 YFSETQ. The CDR3 protein is CASSSTSGSLSEQYF. Here the CDR3 DNA reads TGCGCCAGCAGCTCGACTAGCGGGAGTTTGAGCGAGCAGTACTTC.

As concerns this clonotype: Its ends do not fully match the called genes, so a read error is possible. The genes are TRBV11-3 and TRBJ2-2; weak D call: TRBD2 (5 bases). This CDR3 comprises 14 residues. The germline V gene has CDR1 SGHNT and CDR2 YENEEA. In nucleotides, the CDR3 is TGTGCCAGCAGCTTAGGTTGGGGAGCACCGGGGAGCTGTTTT. This encodes CASSLGWGAPGSCF.

This chain connects TRBV11-2 to TRBJ2-1; the D is unclear. Germline V gene data show CDR1 as SGHAT and CDR2 as FQNNGV. The CDR3 totals 10 residues. Trimming pared 6 bases from V and 6 bases from J, leaving 3 bases between. CDR3 in DNA: TGTGCCAGCAGTCCCAATGAGCAGTTCTTC. Protein: CASSPNEQFF.

A word on this clonotype: At one boundary the junction diverges from the germline segment, which might be a read error. The chain carries TRBV11-2 and TRBJ1-1; unclear D gene. CDR1 SGHAT and CDR2 FQNNGV come from the germline V gene. This CDR3 region has 14 residues. The CDR3, as DNA: TGTGCCAGCAGCTTATGGGTACGCATGGGCCTACCGATCTTT. It encodes CASSLWVRMGLPIF.

This clonotype came up once. The chain links TRBV30 to TRBJ2-2; D unresolved. Between the trimmed V and J ends, which lost 0 bases and 6 bases, there was a span of 8 bases. This CDR3 region has 13 residues. In germline, CDR1 is GTSNPN, CDR2 SVGIG (reference sequence). The CDR3 sequence: CAWSVHNAGELFF. In nucleotides, the CDR3 is TGTGCCTGGAGTGTACACAACGCCGGGGAGCTGTTTTTT.

To note about this clonotype: The junction and the germline gene differ at one end; a read error may be behind it. V usage is TRBV29-1 and J usage is TRBJ2-2; TRBD1 might be the D (6 bases). Germline lookup yields CDR1 SQVTM and CDR2 ANQGSEA. The CDR3 contains 13 residues. The CDR3 bases are TGCAGCGCTGAGCACAGGGACACCGGAGAGCTGTTTTTT. It codes for CSAEHRDTGELFF.